This T cell receptor (beta chain) was recorded in a study of cytomegalovirus exposure and HLA in healthy donors. V lost 10 bases to trimming and J lost 0 bases; unmatched junction nucleotides: 8. The germline V gene has CDR1 ENHRY and CDR2 SYGVKD. CDR3 length equals 15 residues. Some clones are missing from TCRdb's copy, which holds only in-frame ones; the method was immunoSEQ multiplex PCR. The sample has 90,000 or so clones; 75% to 90% are singletons. The TCR sequence derives from a young man in good health and CMV-seropositive. Sequenced: PBMCs. V gene TRBV10-3 combines with J gene TRBJ1-5; 8 bases match TRBD1. The CDR3 DNA follows: TGTGCCACGACAGGGGAAATAGGTAGCAATCAGCCCCAGCATTTT. Its translation: CATTGEIGSNQPQHF.